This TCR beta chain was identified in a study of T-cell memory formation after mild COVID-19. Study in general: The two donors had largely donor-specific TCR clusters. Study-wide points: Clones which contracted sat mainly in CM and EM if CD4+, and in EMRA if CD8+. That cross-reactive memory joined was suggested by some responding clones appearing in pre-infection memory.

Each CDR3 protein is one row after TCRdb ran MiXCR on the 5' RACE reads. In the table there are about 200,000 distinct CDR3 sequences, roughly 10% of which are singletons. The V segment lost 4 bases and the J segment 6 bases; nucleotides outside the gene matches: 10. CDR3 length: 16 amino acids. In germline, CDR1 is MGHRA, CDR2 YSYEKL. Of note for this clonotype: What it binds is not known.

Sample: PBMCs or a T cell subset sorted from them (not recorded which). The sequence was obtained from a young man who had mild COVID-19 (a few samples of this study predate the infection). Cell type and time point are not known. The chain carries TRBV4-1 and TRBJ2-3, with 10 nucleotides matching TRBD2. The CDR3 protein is CASSPLERGGLDTQYF. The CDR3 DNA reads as TGCGCCAGCAGCCCCCTGGAGCGGGGGGGCCTGGATACGCAGTATTTT.